The 8 T cell receptor beta chains below come from one sample, sequenced in a study of CD8 T cells in Susac syndrome (dated by TCRdb to between 2019 and 2020). Library preparation used the immunoSEQ multiplex PCR assay. RNA was extracted using the RNeasy kit, and roughly 0.5 to 1 microgram was reverse transcribed with random hexamers. TCRdb passed the public sequencing reads through fastp at Q25 and MiXCR, retaining productive beta sequences. Each CDR3 protein appears once, grouped with its most common genes and DNA. Within this sample are roughly 150,000 distinct CDR3 sequences, with roughly 95% of them counted one time only. Of the sample, over 0.12% is held by the ten largest clones. Sequenced: CD8+ T cells from PBMCs. These receptor sequences come from a human donor with multiple sclerosis.

This sequence joins TRBV5-6 and TRBJ2-1; TRBD2 matches 8 bases. In germline, CDR1 is SGHDT, CDR2 YYEEEE. This CDR3 is 16 amino acids long. V was clipped by 0 bases and J by 5 bases; unmatched bases: 7. The CDR3 region is CASSLASGGAHNEQFF. Here the CDR3 DNA reads TGTGCCAGCAGCTTGGCTTCCGGGGGGGCCCACAATGAGCAGTTCTTC. The full variable domain, completed using reference TRBV5-6 and TRBJ2-1, is DAGVTQSPTHLIKTRGQQVTLRCSPKSGHDTVSWYQQALGQGPQFIFQYYEEEERQRGNFPDRFSGHQFPNYSSELNVNALLLGDSALYLCASSLASGGAHNEQFFGPGTRLTVL.

CDR3 DNA sequence: TGTGCCTGGAGTGTAACCAAAAACATTCAGTACTTC. Translated: CAWSVTKNIQYF. The chain has TRBV30 and TRBJ2-4, with unresolved D. Between the trimmed V and J ends, which lost 0 bases and 2 bases, there was a span of 2 bases. CDR1 and CDR2 (germline): GTSNPN, SVGIG (reference sequence). CDR3 length: 12 residues.

The genes are TRBV20-1 and TRBJ1-1, with D uncertain. The V end lost 6 bases, the J end lost 4 bases, and 9 bases lay between the germline ends. CDR3 length equals 11 residues. The germline CDR1 and CDR2 sequences are DFQATT and SNEGSKA (reference sequence). CDR3 protein: CSAQLITEAFF. The DNA of the CDR3 is TGCAGTGCCCAGCTCATCACTGAAGCTTTCTTT.

The DNA of the CDR3 is TGCAGCGTTCCGGGGTACAATGAGCAGTTCTTC. Translation: CSVPGYNEQFF. This chain links TRBV29-1 with TRBJ2-1; possibly TRBD2 for D (5 bases). The germline V and J ends were trimmed by 5 bases and 4 bases, with 6 bases remaining between them. This CDR3 is built from 11 residues. Germline V lookup: CDR1 SQVTM, CDR2 ANQGSEA.

V is TRBV9 and J is TRBJ2-7; D assignment may be TRBD1 or TRBD2 (5 bases each). CDR1 and CDR2 (germline): SGDLS, YYNGEE. V was clipped by 2 bases and J by 7 bases, with 19 bases between them. This CDR3 has 15 amino acids. The CDR3 sequence: CASSVSREEWGEQYF. CDR3 sequence (DNA): TGTGCCAGCAGCGTGTCCCGTGAGGAGTGGGGGGAGCAGTACTTC.

The chain couples TRBV27 to TRBJ1-1, with a weak D call TRBD1 (5 bases). Germline CDR1 is MNHEY and CDR2 is SMNVEV (reference sequence). The CDR3 spans 15 residues. The V and J ends lost 7 bases and 4 bases respectively, with 19 bases between them. The DNA of the CDR3 is TGTGCCAGCAATCTACAGCCCGATGGGGGCACTGAAGCTTTCTTT. This gives the protein CASNLQPDGGTEAFF.

The V and J genes are TRBV29-1 and TRBJ1-1; unclear D gene. The V end was cut by 6 bases, the J end by 1 base, with 15 bases between. In germline, CDR1 is SQVTM, CDR2 ANQGSEA. CDR3 size: 14 residues. Here the CDR3 reads CSVLAGLSNTEAFF. CDR3 nucleotide sequence: TGCAGCGTACTTGCGGGTCTGTCGAACACTGAAGCTTTCTTT.

The gene calls are TRBV15 and TRBJ2-1, with 8 nucleotides matching TRBD2. Germline-derived CDR1 and CDR2 are LNHNV and YYDKDF (reference sequence). The junction had 8 bases not matched to a gene; V was cut back by 5 bases and J by 2 bases. CDR3 length equals 16 residues. CDR3 protein: CATSPGGGPPYNEQFF. The DNA for the CDR3 is TGTGCCACCAGCCCCGGGGGGGGCCCTCCCTACAATGAGCAGTTCTTC.